This T cell receptor (beta chain) is drawn from a study of technical replicates of blood from a handful of donors. With 1 base removed from V and 5 bases from J, the gap between germline ends came to 14 bases. The germline CDR1 and CDR2 sequences are SEHNR and FQNEAQ (reference sequence). The CDR3 length is 15 residues. Sequenced by immunoSEQ multiplex PCR; TCRdb stores in-frame clones only, minus some. This table holds 60,000 to 80,000 clones, roughly 93% found once. This TCR was recovered from a human donor in good health. The chain combines TRBV7-9 with TRBJ2-5, with D possibly TRBD2 on 6 matching bases. Specimen: T cells isolated from PBMCs. For the CDR3, the DNA is TGTGCCAGCAGCTTAGACAGGAGGGTGTGGGAGACCCAGTACTTC. Translation gives CASSLDRRVWETQYF. The full variable domain, its missing parts supplied by reference TRBV7-9 and TRBJ2-5, is DTGVSQNPRHKITKRGQNVTFRCDPISEHNRLYWYRQTLGQGPEFLTYFQNEAQLEKSRLLSDRFSAERPKGSFSTLEIQRTEQGDSAMYLCASSLDRRVWETQYFGPGTRLLVL.